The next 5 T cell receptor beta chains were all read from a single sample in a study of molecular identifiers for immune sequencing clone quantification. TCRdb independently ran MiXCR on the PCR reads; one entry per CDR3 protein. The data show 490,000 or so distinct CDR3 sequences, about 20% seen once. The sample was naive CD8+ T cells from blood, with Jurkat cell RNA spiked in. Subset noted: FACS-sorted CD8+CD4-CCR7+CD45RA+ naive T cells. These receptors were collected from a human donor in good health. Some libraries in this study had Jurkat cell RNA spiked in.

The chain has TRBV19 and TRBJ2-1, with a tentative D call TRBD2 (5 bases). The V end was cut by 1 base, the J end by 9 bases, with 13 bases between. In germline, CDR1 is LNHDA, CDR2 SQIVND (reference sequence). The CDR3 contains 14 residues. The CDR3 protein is CASSIVSGGGEQFF. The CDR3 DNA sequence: TGTGCCAGTAGTATAGTTTCTGGAGGTGGTGAGCAGTTCTTC.

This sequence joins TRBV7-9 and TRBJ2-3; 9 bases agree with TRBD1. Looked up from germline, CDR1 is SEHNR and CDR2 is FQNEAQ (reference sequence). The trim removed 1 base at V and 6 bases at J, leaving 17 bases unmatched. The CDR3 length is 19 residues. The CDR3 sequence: CASSLVAGTGTGLIDTQYF. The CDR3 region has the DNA TGTGCCAGCAGCTTAGTTGCGGGGACCGGGACAGGGTTAATTGATACGCAGTATTTT.

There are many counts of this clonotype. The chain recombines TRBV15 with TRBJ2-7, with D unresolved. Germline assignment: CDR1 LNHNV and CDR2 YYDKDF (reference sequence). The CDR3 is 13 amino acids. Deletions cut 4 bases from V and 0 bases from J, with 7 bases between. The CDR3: CATSKELSYEQYF. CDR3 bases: TGTGCCACCAGCAAGGAACTCTCCTACGAGCAGTACTTC.

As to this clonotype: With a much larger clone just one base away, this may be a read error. The CDR3 DNA reads TGTGCCAGCAGCTCCCCGACTAGCGGGGGGGCCACGCGGTATTTT. Amino acids: CASSSPTSGGATRYF. This rearrangement joins TRBV13 to TRBJ2-3; 14 nucleotides line up with TRBD2. CDR1 is PRHDT, CDR2 FYEKMQ, per germline (reference sequence). The CDR3 extends over 15 amino acids.

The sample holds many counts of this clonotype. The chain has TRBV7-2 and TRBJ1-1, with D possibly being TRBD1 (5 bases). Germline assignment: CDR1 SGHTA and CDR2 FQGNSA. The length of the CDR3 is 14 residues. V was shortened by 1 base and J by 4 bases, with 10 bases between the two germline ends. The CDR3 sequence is CASSLVGTGTEAFF. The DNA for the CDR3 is TGTGCCAGCAGCTTAGTAGGGACCGGCACTGAAGCTTTCTTT.